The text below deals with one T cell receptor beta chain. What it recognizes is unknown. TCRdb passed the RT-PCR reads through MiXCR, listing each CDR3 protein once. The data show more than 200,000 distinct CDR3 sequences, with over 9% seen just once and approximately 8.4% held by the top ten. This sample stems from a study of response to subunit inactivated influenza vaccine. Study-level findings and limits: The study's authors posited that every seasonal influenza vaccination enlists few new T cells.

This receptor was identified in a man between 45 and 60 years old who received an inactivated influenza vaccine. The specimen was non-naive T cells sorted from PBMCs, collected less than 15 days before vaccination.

The CDR3 loop reads CASSPRQGENNSPLHF. In DNA form, the CDR3 reads TGTGCCAGCAGCCCCCGACAGGGGGAAAATAATTCACCCCTCCACTTT. J is TRBJ1-6 and V is TRBV11-2; 9 positions match TRBD1. V gave up 5 bases and J gave up 5 bases; unmatched junction bases: 7. The CDR3 totals 16 residues. Germline V lookup: CDR1 SGHAT, CDR2 FQNNGV.